Below, 4 T cell receptor beta chains from the same sample are listed, as sequenced in a study of T cells in Graves' hyperthyroidism and ophthalmopathy. Amplification of TCR beta CDR3 regions was performed using RNA transcripts as template. The TCR CDR3 was amplified in a first-round RT-PCR using the HTBI primer set. MiXCR was run by TCRdb on the multiplex PCR reads, yielding one entry per CDR3 protein. The table shows approximately 620,000 distinct CDR3 sequences, with approximately 14% occurring only once. The source material was blood. These receptors came from a woman between 25 and 40 years old with Graves' hyperthyroidism that later progressed to Graves' ophthalmopathy.

This rearrangement joins TRBV7-3 to TRBJ2-1; 13 bases are shared with TRBD2. CDR1 is SGHTA and CDR2 is FQGTGA in the germline V gene. V lost 0 bases, J lost 8 bases, and 10 bases stayed unmatched. The CDR3 contains 18 residues. The CDR3 DNA is TGTGCCAGCAGCTTAACGTTCGTAGGGACTAGCGGGAACGATGAGCAGTTCTTC. It codes for CASSLTFVGTSGNDEQFF.

The chain couples TRBV6-1 to TRBJ2-7; 12 bases align to TRBD2. V shed 7 bases and J 2 bases; nucleotides not matched to a gene: 9. Germline V lookup: CDR1 MNHNS, CDR2 SASEGT. This CDR3 region has 16 residues. The CDR3 nucleotides read TGTGCCAGCACCCCCGGGACTAGCGGGCCTACCTACGAGCAGTACTTC. Translated, it gives CASTPGTSGPTYEQYF.

There are many counts of this clonotype. The chain joins TRBV28 to TRBJ1-5; a weak D match, TRBD1 (5 bases). CDR1 is MDHEN and CDR2 is SYDVKM in the germline V gene. V lost 8 bases to trimming and J lost 2 bases, with 13 bases between them. The CDR3 extends over 14 amino acids. CDR3 protein: CASPLGGGNQPQHF. CDR3 DNA sequence: TGTGCCAGCCCCCTCGGGGGGGGCAATCAGCCCCAGCATTTT.

This clonotype was observed a handful of times. The chain links TRBV19 to TRBJ1-1; D is unclear. Germline V CDR1 and CDR2: LNHDA, SQIVND (reference sequence). V was shortened by 6 bases and J by 4 bases, with 15 bases between the two germline ends. The CDR3 is made up of 14 amino acids. Written as DNA, the CDR3 is TGTGCCAGTAGGGCCAATCGGTTCGGCACTGAAGCTTTCTTT. This codes for CASRANRFGTEAFF.